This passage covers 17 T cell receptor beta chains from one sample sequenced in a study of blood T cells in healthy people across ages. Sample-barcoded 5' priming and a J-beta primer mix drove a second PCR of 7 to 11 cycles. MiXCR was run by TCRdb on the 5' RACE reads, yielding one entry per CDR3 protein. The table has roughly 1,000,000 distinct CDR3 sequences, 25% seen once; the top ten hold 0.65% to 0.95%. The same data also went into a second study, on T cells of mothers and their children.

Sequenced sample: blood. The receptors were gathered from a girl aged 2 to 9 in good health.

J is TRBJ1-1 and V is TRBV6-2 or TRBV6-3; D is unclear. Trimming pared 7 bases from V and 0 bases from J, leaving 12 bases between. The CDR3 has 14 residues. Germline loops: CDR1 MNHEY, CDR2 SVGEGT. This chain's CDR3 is CASNPGILNTEAFF. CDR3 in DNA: TGTGCCAGCAACCCCGGAATCTTGAACACTGAAGCTTTCTTT.

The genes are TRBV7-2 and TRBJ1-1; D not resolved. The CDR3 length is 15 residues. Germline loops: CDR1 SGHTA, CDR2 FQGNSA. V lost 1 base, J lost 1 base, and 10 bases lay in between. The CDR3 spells CASSLGRPTNTEAFF. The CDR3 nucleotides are TGTGCCAGCAGCTTAGGTAGACCCACGAACACTGAAGCTTTCTTT.

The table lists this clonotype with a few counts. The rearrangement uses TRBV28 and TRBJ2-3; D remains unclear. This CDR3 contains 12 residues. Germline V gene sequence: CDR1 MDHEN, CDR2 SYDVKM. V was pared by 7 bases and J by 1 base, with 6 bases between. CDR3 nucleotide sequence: TGTGCCAGCACTGGCGGCACAGATACGCAGTATTTT. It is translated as CASTGGTDTQYF.

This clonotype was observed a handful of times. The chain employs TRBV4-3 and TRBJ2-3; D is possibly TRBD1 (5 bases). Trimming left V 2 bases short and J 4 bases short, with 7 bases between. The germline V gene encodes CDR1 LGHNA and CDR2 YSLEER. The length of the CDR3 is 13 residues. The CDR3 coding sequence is TGCGCCAGCAGCCAAATACAGGCAGATACGCAGTATTTT. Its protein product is CASSQIQADTQYF.

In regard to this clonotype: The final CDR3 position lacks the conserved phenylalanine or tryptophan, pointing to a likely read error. The CDR3 DNA sequence: TGTGCCATCAGAGAGGGGACAGGGAGGGAAAACAATGAGCAGTTCTCC. It codes for CAIREGTGRENNEQFS. This chain uses TRBV10-3 with TRBJ2-1; 9 bases are a match to TRBD1. The CDR3 covers 16 residues. Germline-derived CDR1 and CDR2 are ENHRY and SYGVKD. Unmatched junction bases numbered 11, after V lost 6 bases and J lost 5 bases.

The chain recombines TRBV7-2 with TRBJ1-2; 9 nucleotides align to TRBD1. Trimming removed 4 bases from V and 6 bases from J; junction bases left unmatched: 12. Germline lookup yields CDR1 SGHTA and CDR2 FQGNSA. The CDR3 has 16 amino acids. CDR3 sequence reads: CASSYLSHRGPNGYTF. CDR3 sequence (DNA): TGTGCCAGCAGCTACCTTAGTCACAGGGGGCCCAATGGCTACACCTTC.

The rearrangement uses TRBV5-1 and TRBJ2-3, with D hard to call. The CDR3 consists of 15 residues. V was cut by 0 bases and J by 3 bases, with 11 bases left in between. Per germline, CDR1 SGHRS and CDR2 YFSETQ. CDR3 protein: CASSLVTGRTDTQYF. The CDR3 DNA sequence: TGCGCCAGCAGCTTGGTAACGGGTAGGACAGATACGCAGTATTTT.

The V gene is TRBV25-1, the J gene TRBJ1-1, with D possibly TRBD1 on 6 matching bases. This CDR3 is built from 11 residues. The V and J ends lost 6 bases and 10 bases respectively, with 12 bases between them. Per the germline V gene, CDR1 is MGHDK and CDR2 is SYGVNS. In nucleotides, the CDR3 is TGTGCCAGCAGGGAGGGGGGGGTAGCTTTCTTT. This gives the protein CASREGGVAFF.

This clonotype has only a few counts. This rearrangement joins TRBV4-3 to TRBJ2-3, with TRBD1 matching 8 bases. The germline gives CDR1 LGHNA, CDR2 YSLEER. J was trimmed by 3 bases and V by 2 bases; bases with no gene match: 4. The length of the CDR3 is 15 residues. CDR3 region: CASSQFDRGTDTQYF. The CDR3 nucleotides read TGCGCCAGCAGCCAATTTGACAGGGGAACAGATACGCAGTATTTT.

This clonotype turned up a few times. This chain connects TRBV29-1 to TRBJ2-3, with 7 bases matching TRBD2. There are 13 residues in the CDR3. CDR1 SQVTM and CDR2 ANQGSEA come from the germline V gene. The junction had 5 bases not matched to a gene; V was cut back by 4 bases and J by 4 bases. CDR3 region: CSVGTRLSDTQYF. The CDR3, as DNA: TGCAGCGTTGGGACTAGATTGTCAGATACGCAGTATTTT.

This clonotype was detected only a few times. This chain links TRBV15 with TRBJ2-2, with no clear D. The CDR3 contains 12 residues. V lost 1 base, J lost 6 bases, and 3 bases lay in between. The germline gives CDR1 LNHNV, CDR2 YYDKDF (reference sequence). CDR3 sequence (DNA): TGTGCCACCAGCAGAGTTGCCGGGGAGCTGTTTTTT. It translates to CATSRVAGELFF. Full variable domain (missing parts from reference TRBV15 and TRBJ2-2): DAMVIQNPRYQVTQFGKPVTLSCSQTLNHNVMYWYQQKSSQAPKLLFHYYDKDFNNEADTPDNFQSRRPNTSFCFLDIRSPGLGDTAMYLCATSRVAGELFFGEGSRLTVL.

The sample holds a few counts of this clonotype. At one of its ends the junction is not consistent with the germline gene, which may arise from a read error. The CDR3 DNA reads TGCAGTGCTAGACATCGGACGAACCCCGGGGAGCTGTTTTTT. Translation gives CSARHRTNPGELFF. This rearrangement joins TRBV20-1 to TRBJ2-2, with unresolved D. This CDR3 is built from 14 residues. CDR1 and CDR2 (germline): DFQATT, SNEGSKA (reference sequence).

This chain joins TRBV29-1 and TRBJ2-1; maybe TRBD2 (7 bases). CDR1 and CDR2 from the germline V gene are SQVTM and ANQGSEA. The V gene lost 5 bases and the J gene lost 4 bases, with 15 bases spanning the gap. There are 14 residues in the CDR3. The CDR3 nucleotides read TGCAGCGTTCGGGGGGCCGACCCATACAATGAGCAGTTCTTC. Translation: CSVRGADPYNEQFF.

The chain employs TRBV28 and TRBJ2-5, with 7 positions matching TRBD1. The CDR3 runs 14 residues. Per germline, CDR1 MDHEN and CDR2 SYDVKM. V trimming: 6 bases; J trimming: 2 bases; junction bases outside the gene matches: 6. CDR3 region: CASRLRDSQETQYF. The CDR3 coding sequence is TGTGCCAGCAGATTACGGGACAGTCAAGAGACCCAGTACTTC.

CDR3 residues: CASSFSDGTSGRSGYNEQFF. The CDR3 DNA is TGTGCCAGCAGTTTTTCCGATGGGACTAGCGGGAGGTCAGGGTACAATGAGCAGTTCTTC. The rearrangement links TRBV28 to TRBJ2-1, with 15 bases aligning to TRBD2. The V gene's germline CDR1 is MDHEN and CDR2 SYDVKM. After removal of 3 bases from V and 4 bases from J, the junction contained 13 bases not matched to a gene. This CDR3 has 20 amino acids.

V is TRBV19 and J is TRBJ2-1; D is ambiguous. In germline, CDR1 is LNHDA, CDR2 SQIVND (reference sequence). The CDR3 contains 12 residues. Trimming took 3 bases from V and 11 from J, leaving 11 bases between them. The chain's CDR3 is CASSIEAGQQFF. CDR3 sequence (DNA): TGTGCCAGTAGTATTGAGGCCGGGCAGCAGTTCTTC.

The chain's CDR3 is CASSQGLAATDTQYF. CDR3 bases: TGCGCCAGCAGCCAAGGACTAGCCGCGACAGATACGCAGTATTTT. The chain joins TRBV4-1 to TRBJ2-3; 7 nucleotides line up with TRBD2. The V gene's germline CDR1 is MGHRA and CDR2 YSYEKL. CDR3 length: 15 residues. Losses at the gene ends were 1 base for V and 3 bases for J; bases not matched to a gene: 4.